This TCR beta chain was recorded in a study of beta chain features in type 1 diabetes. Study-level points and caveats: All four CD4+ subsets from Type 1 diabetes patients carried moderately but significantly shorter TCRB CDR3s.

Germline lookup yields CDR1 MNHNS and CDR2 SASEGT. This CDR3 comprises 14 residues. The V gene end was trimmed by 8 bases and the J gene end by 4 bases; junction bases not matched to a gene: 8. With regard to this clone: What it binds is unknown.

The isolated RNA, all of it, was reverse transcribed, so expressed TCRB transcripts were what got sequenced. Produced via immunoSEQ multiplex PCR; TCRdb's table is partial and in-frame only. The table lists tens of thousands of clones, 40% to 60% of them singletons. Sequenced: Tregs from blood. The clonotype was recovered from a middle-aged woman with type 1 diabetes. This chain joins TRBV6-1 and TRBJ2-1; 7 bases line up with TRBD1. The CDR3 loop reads CASDLMGQYNEQFF. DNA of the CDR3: TGTGCCAGCGACCTGATGGGACAGTACAATGAGCAGTTCTTC.